This T cell receptor (beta chain) derives from a study of blood T cells in healthy people across ages. This CDR3 has 14 residues. CDR1 and CDR2 (germline): SGHTA, FQGNSA. Trimming shortened V by 5 bases and J by 8 bases, and 15 bases separated the two germline ends. For this clonotype: No antigen is known for it.

Regarding the study as a whole: While age rose, TCR beta diversity per million T cells dropped in a roughly linear way.

Together with a sample-barcoded 5' primer, a J-beta primer mix was included in a second PCR lasting 7 to 11 cycles. One entry per CDR3 protein, called by TCRdb with MiXCR from the 5' RACE reads. The top ten clones hold roughly 3.7% of a sample with roughly 1.5 million distinct CDR3 sequences, 42% of them seen once. Per sample, no less than 6 micrograms of total RNA were extracted. This TCR was sampled from a young woman in good health. J is TRBJ1-4 and V is TRBV7-2; D gene uncertain. Input material: blood. The CDR3 region has the DNA TGTGCCAGCAGCCACGGCGGGGAACGGGAAAAACTGTTTTTT. Translation: CASSHGGEREKLFF.